The 2 T cell receptor beta chains in this list originate from one sample, sequenced in a study of neurological immune-mediated disorders. TCRdb re-derived calls from the 5' RACE reads in MiXCR, one entry per CDR3 protein. The top ten clones hold approximately 1.6% of a sample with more than 45,000 distinct CDR3 sequences, less than 4.5% of them seen once. The sequencing input was PBMCs. These TCRs come from a man aged 25 to 40 with multiple sclerosis.

This clonotype was recorded many times. The chain is built from TRBV14 and TRBJ1-2, with D possibly matching TRBD1 (6 bases). Germline V CDR1 and CDR2: SGHDN, FVKESK. Trimming stripped 4 bases from V and 7 bases from J, with 16 bases between. The CDR3 runs to 14 residues. The CDR3 bases are TGTGCCAGCAGCCCTGGGACAAGAACGGGTGGCTACACCTTC. Its translation: CASSPGTRTGGYTF. The whole variable domain, filled in from reference TRBV14 and TRBJ1-2, reads EAGVTQFPSHSVIEKGQTVTLRCDPISGHDNLYWYRRVMGKEIKFLLHFVKESKQDESGMPNNRFLAERTGGTYSTLKVQPAELEDSGVYFCASSPGTRTGGYTFGSGTRLTVV.

The table lists this clonotype with many counts. The V call is TRBV5-1, the J call TRBJ1-2; 10 nucleotides line up with TRBD1. The V gene's germline CDR1 is SGHRS and CDR2 YFSETQ. The V and J ends lost 4 bases and 7 bases, in that order; junction bases with no gene match: 10. This CDR3 has 15 amino acids. CDR3 bases: TGCGCCAGCAGCGACGGGACAGGGGACGATATTGGCTACACCTTC. It codes for CASSDGTGDDIGYTF.